The 27 T cell receptor beta chains reported below all come from one sample, sequenced in a study of Graves' ophthalmopathy and Graves' hyperthyroidism. TCR beta CDR3 regions were amplified from RNA transcripts. Second-round multiplex PCR followed a first-round RT-PCR using HTBI primers. A single record per CDR3 protein comes from TCRdb applying MiXCR to the multiplex PCR reads. Counted here are about 740,000 distinct CDR3 sequences, about 44% occurring once; the ten biggest clones make up 44%. Input material: peripheral blood. The source of these receptors is an adult man with Graves' ophthalmopathy.

The V and J genes are TRBV11-3 and TRBJ1-1, with D perhaps matching TRBD1 (6 bases). V dropped 2 bases and J dropped 8 bases, with 15 bases sitting between them. Germline V gene lookup returns CDR1 SGHNT and CDR2 YENEEA. The CDR3 totals 14 residues. In DNA form, the CDR3 reads TGTGCCAGCAGCTTAACAGGGCTCCGAGACGAAGCTTTCTTT. Translation gives CASSLTGLRDEAFF.

The chain recombines TRBV7-9 with TRBJ2-2, with D unresolved. The CDR3 runs 14 residues. V was shortened by 5 bases and J by 4 bases, with 11 bases between the two germline ends. From germline, CDR1 is SEHNR and CDR2 FQNEAQ (reference sequence). The DNA of the CDR3 is TGTGCCAGCAGCCCCATACGCAGCACCGGGGAGCTGTTTTTT. Amino acids: CASSPIRSTGELFF.

This clonotype has a handful of counts. V gene TRBV12-3 or TRBV12-4 combines with J gene TRBJ1-2, with 7 bases matching TRBD1. The CDR3 consists of 14 residues. V dropped 6 bases and J dropped 5; count of bases not matched to a gene: 9. CDR3 in DNA: TGTGCCAGCAGCCCCGGACAGGCGACTTATGGCTACACCTTC. Its protein is CASSPGQATYGYTF.

The V call is TRBV2, the J call TRBJ1-1, with D uncertain. The V gene lost 8 bases and the J gene lost 1 base, with 17 bases spanning the gap. The CDR3 consists of 15 residues. CDR1 is SNHLY, CDR2 FYNNEI, per germline. In DNA, the CDR3 is TGTGCCAGCGTTGAATCGGGCCTGCGGAACACTGAAGCTTTCTTT. This encodes CASVESGLRNTEAFF.

This clonotype was recorded at least ten times. V and J are TRBV9 and TRBJ2-7, with TRBD1 matching over 9 bases. This CDR3 is built from 14 residues. The V gene's germline CDR1 is SGDLS and CDR2 YYNGEE. V shed 0 bases, J shed 3 bases, and the junction held 1 base outside the gene matches. CDR3 protein: CASSVGTGVYEQYF. The CDR3 DNA reads TGTGCCAGCAGCGTAGGGACAGGGGTCTACGAGCAGTACTTC.

This chain uses TRBV29-1 with TRBJ2-5, with D perhaps matching TRBD1 (5 bases). The CDR3 spans 14 residues. V was clipped by 7 bases and J by 1 base, with 16 bases between them. Per the germline V gene, CDR1 is SQVTM and CDR2 is ANQGSEA. The CDR3 sequence is CSAAAGAGQETQYF. In DNA, the CDR3 is TGCAGCGCCGCAGCTGGGGCAGGCCAAGAGACCCAGTACTTC.

On this clonotype itself: A much larger clone differs by one base, so this may be a read error. The chain carries TRBV25-1 and TRBJ1-4, with D possibly TRBD1 on 6 matching bases. The V gene lost 6 bases and the J gene lost 8 bases, with 16 bases spanning the gap. Germline CDR1 is MGHDK and CDR2 is SYGVNS. The CDR3 runs 14 residues. The chain's CDR3 is CASRPDSFGEKLFF. The DNA of the CDR3 is TGTGCCAGCAGACCGGACAGTTTCGGCGAAAAACTGTTTTTT. The full variable domain, in which reference TRBV25-1 and TRBJ1-4 provide the parts outside the CDR3, is EADIYQTPRYLVIGTGKKITLECSQTMGHDKMYWYQQDPGMELHLIHYSYGVNSTEKGDLSSESTVSRIRTEHFPLTLESARPSHTSQYLCASRPDSFGEKLFFGSGTQLSVL.

This clonotype has more than one count but fewer than ten. This sequence joins TRBV12-3 or TRBV12-4 and TRBJ2-2; TRBD1 aligns across 8 bases. The CDR3 is made up of 16 amino acids. With 6 bases clipped from V and 1 base from J, the junction kept 7 bases outside the gene matches. CDR3 sequence: CASRPTGTGNTGELFF. The DNA for the CDR3 is TGTGCCAGCAGACCCACCGGGACAGGGAACACCGGGGAGCTGTTTTTT.

The chain employs TRBV6-1 and TRBJ1-5; D is unclear. V was shortened by 5 bases and J by 1 base, with 18 bases between the two germline ends. CDR1 and CDR2 (germline): MNHNS, SASEGT. The CDR3 spans 17 residues. In DNA, the CDR3 is TGTGCCAGCAGTACCGGGTCCCCGGGAAGGAGCAATCAGCCCCAGCATTTT. It yields the protein CASSTGSPGRSNQPQHF.

As for this clonotype: A read error may account for a junction end that differs from germline. V gene TRBV10-2 combines with J gene TRBJ2-5; D not resolved. CDR3 length: 14 amino acids. Germline V gives CDR1 WSHSY, CDR2 SAAADI. The CDR3 coding sequence is TGTGCCAGCAGCTCCGGCCGCGGCGGAGAGACCCAGTACTTC. Its protein is CASSSGRGGETQYF.

A few counts support this clonotype. The chain couples TRBV9 to TRBJ2-7; TRBD2 matches at 9 bases. CDR1 is SGDLS and CDR2 is YYNGEE in the germline V gene. With 4 bases clipped from V and 5 bases from J, the junction kept 10 bases outside the gene matches. The CDR3 has 15 residues. The CDR3 bases are TGTGCCAGCAGCCGGCGGGCGGGAGGGTTCCACGAGCAGTACTTC. This gives the protein CASSRRAGGFHEQYF.

This clonotype has a count of ten or more. The gene calls are TRBV7-9 and TRBJ2-6, with D hard to call. Germline CDR1 and CDR2: SEHNR and FQNEAQ (reference sequence). V was clipped by 6 bases and J by 2 bases, with 14 bases between them. This CDR3 is 16 amino acids long. DNA for the CDR3: TGTGCCAGCAGTTTATCACGGCCTCCTGGGGCCAACGTCCTGACTTTC. Amino acids: CASSLSRPPGANVLTF.

This chain uses TRBV5-1 with TRBJ2-2, with D uncertain. Trimming shortened V by 0 bases and J by 0 bases, and 6 bases separated the two germline ends. Germline V gives CDR1 SGHRS, CDR2 YFSETQ. This CDR3 is built from 15 residues. CDR3 coding DNA: TGCGCCAGCAGCTTGGAGGGATCGAACACCGGGGAGCTGTTTTTT. Its translation is CASSLEGSNTGELFF.

The chain employs TRBV20-1 and TRBJ1-4; D perhaps matches TRBD1 (5 bases). The germline V gene has CDR1 DFQATT and CDR2 SNEGSKA (reference sequence). The V end lost 6 bases, the J end lost 0 bases, and 8 bases lay between the germline ends. The CDR3 has 13 residues. This CDR3 is CSARTTTNEKLFF. The CDR3 bases are TGCAGTGCGAGGACAACAACTAATGAAAAACTGTTTTTT.

As regards this clonotype: The junction shows a germline mismatch at one end, possibly a read error. The V and J genes are TRBV11-1 and TRBJ1-6; the D gene is possibly TRBD1 (5 bases). The CDR3 contains 18 residues. Germline assignment: CDR1 SGHAT and CDR2 FQDESV (reference sequence). The CDR3 DNA follows: TGTGCCGGCAGCTTATGGTACGGGACGAGCTCCTATAATTCACCCCTCCACTTT. Its translation is CAGSLWYGTSSYNSPLHF. Full variable domain (remainder filled in from reference TRBV11-1 and TRBJ1-6): EAEVAQSPRYKITEKSQAVAFWCDPISGHATLYWYRQILGQGPELLVQFQDESVVDDSQLPKDRFSAERLKGVDSTLKIQPAELGDSAMYLCAGSLWYGTSSYNSPLHFGNGTRLTVT.

The chain combines TRBV19 with TRBJ1-4; TRBD1 matches 8 bases. The CDR3 sequence is 17 residues long. Germline lookup yields CDR1 LNHDA and CDR2 SQIVND (reference sequence). The junction had 8 bases not matched to a gene; V was cut back by 5 bases and J by 0 bases. The CDR3 spells CASSPDRGYATNEKLFF. The CDR3, as DNA: TGTGCCAGTAGTCCCGACAGGGGATATGCAACTAATGAAAAACTGTTTTTT. Full variable domain (remainder filled in from reference TRBV19 and TRBJ1-4): DGGITQSPKYLFRKEGQNVTLSCEQNLNHDAMYWYRQDPGQGLRLIYYSQIVNDFQKGDIAEGYSVSREKKESFPLTVTSAQKNPTAFYLCASSPDRGYATNEKLFFGSGTQLSVL.

Details on this clonotype: Germline and junction disagree at one end, which may indicate a read error. V gene TRBV9 combines with J gene TRBJ2-7; possibly TRBD1 for D (5 bases). The germline V gene has CDR1 SGDLS and CDR2 YYNGEE. This CDR3 contains 18 residues. The CDR3 DNA sequence: TGTGCCGGCAGCGCCACAAGAACAGACAGACAAAACTCTTACGAGCAGTACTTC. Amino acid sequence: CAGSATRTDRQNSYEQYF.

The chain couples TRBV6-5 to TRBJ1-2, with D possibly matching TRBD1 (6 bases). The ends were cut back, 10 bases at V and 4 bases at J, with 13 bases in the middle. The CDR3 covers 12 residues. Germline-derived CDR1 and CDR2 are MNHEY and SVGAGI. This CDR3 reads CATRQGPYGYTF. CDR3 sequence (DNA): TGTGCCACTCGTCAGGGGCCCTATGGCTACACCTTC.

Here the CDR3 DNA reads TGTGCCAGCGGGGGGTTGGGTGATGGCTACACCTTC. The encoded protein is CASGGLGDGYTF. This sequence joins TRBV6-5 and TRBJ1-2, with D possibly being TRBD1 (5 bases). CDR1 is MNHEY and CDR2 is SVGAGI in the germline V gene. The CDR3 covers 12 residues. Between the trimmed V and J ends, which lost 8 bases and 6 bases, there was a span of 13 bases.

The chain joins TRBV7-9 to TRBJ2-5; 7 bases fit TRBD1. The CDR3 covers 16 residues. Germline V gives CDR1 SEHNR, CDR2 FQNEAQ (reference sequence). With 5 bases clipped from V and 0 bases from J, the junction kept 9 bases outside the gene matches. The CDR3 bases are TGTGCCAGCAGCGTAGGGGGCGCCGAGGACCAAGAGACCCAGTACTTC. The encoded protein is CASSVGGAEDQETQYF.

This rearrangement joins TRBV19 to TRBJ1-2; the D is unclear. From germline, CDR1 is LNHDA and CDR2 SQIVND (reference sequence). V lost 9 bases, J lost 4 bases, and 15 bases lay in between. The CDR3 totals 13 residues. CDR3 protein: CARHKTESYGYTF. CDR3 nucleotides: TGTGCCAGGCATAAGACGGAGAGCTATGGCTACACCTTC.

As concerns this clonotype: Germline and junction disagree at one end, which may indicate a read error. The V and J genes are TRBV10-3 and TRBJ1-5; D gene ambiguous. Germline V gene sequence: CDR1 ENHRY, CDR2 SYGVKD. The CDR3 totals 17 residues. This chain's CDR3 is CASSDLGQEYSNQPQHF. CDR3 sequence (DNA): TGTGCCAGCAGTGATTTAGGGCAGGAGTATAGCAATCAGCCCCAGCATTTT.

This chain connects TRBV7-2 to TRBJ2-7; 8 bases line up with TRBD2. Germline V gene lookup returns CDR1 SGHTA and CDR2 FQGNSA. This CDR3 contains 16 residues. The ends lost 6 bases at V and 2 bases at J; junction bases unmatched: 12. CDR3 protein: CASSPLAASLPYEQYF. Written as DNA, the CDR3 is TGTGCCAGCAGTCCACTAGCGGCGAGCCTCCCCTACGAGCAGTACTTC.

Details on this clonotype: The missing conserved phenylalanine or tryptophan at the end of this CDR3 makes a read error likely. The DNA is omitted, as the CDR3 cannot be located on it reliably, and the CDR3 follows TCRdb's listing. The genes are TRBV2 and TRBJ2-7; the D call TRBD1 from the table was never checked on the DNA. The germline V gene encodes CDR1 SNHLY and CDR2 FYNNEI. The CDR3 numbers 9 amino acids, ends counted. The CDR3 loop reads CASSGTGRL.

The table lists this clonotype with many counts. The genes are TRBV7-9 and TRBJ1-5; D is ambiguous. Germline CDR1 and CDR2: SEHNR and FQNEAQ (reference sequence). This CDR3 is 14 amino acids long. V was cut by 5 bases and J by 2 bases, with 10 bases left in between. CDR3 sequence: CASSRAEGNQPQHF. The CDR3 region has the DNA TGTGCCAGCAGCCGCGCGGAGGGCAATCAGCCCCAGCATTTT.

This clonotype was seen a few times. The chain combines TRBV7-8 with TRBJ2-7, with TRBD2 as a possible D gene (5 bases). Germline CDR1 is SGHVS and CDR2 is FQNEAQ. CDR3 size: 12 residues. Trimming removed 5 bases at V and 7 bases at J, with 12 bases between. The DNA of the CDR3 is TGTGCCAGCAGCGGAGGTTCGGGGGAGCAGTACTTC. Protein sequence: CASSGGSGEQYF.

This chain joins TRBV7-9 and TRBJ2-5; D uncertain. Germline CDR1 reads SEHNR; CDR2 reads FQNEAQ (reference sequence). Trimming removed 3 bases at V and 2 bases at J, with 13 bases between. The length of the CDR3 is 15 residues. This chain's CDR3 is CASSFWLTQQETQYF. The CDR3 coding sequence is TGTGCCAGCAGCTTTTGGCTAACCCAACAAGAGACCCAGTACTTC.